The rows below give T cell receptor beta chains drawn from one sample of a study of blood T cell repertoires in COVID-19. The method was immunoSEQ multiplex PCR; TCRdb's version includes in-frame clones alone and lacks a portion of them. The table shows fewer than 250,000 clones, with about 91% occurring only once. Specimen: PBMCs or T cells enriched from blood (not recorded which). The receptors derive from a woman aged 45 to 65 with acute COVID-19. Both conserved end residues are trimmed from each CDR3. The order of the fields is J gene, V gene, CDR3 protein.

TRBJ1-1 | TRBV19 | ASSIKSGGVVNTEAF
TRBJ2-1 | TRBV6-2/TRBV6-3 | ASSYPLRVAGVRNEQF
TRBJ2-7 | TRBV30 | ALDRGIYEQY
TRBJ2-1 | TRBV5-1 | ASTGSPGRDEQF
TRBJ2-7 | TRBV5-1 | ASSLGGSSYEQY
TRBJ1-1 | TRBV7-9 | ASSLTELNTEAF
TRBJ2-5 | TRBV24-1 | ATSPDRGPSQETQY
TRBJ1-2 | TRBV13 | ASSLAVGADYGYT
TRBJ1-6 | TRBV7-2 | ASSPGTGIGTSPLH
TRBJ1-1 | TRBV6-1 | ASSENYRLNTEAF
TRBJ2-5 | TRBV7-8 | ASSLPPVQETQY
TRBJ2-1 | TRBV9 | ASSAGTSGREQF
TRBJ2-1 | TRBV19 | ASSMVQYNEQF
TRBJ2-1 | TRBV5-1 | ASSPVAGGINEQF
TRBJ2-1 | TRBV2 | ASSERGTSYNEQF
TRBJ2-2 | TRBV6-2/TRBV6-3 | ASSYGASGNTGELF
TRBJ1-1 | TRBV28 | ASTSRGLPYLSMNTEAF
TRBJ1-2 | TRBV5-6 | ASSFAGGSTNYGYT
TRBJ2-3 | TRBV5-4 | ASSPGTSGLQSTDTQY
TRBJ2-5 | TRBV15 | ATSRGAAGGETQY
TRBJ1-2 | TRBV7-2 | ASSRGPGYGYT
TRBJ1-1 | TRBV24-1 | ATSDADSLEAF
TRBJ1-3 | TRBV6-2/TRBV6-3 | ASSFPEASGNTIY
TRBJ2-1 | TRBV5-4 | ASSKGQAYNEQF
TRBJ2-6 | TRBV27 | ASSPGQYRSGANVLT
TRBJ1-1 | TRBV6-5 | ASTQTGVGTEAF
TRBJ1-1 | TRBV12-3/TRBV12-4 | ASRGTENTEAF
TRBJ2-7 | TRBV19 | ATQNSHGTASYEQY
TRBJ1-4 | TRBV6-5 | ASTKTGGGEKLF
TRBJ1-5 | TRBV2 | ASRAGEGQPQH
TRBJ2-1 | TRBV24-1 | ATSDWTSGPTYNEQF
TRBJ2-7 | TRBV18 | ASSLGANSYEQY
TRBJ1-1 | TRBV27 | ASRSTGRGPGAF
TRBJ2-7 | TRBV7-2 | ASSRGVGARTYEQY
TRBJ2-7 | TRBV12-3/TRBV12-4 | ASSFSGYEQY
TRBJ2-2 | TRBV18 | ASSRLAEYTGELF
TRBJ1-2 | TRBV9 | ASSDGQGNYGYT
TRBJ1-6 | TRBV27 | ASSLGQGAYSPLH
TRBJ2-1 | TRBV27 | ASSLFPVPGQGIDEQF
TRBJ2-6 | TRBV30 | AWRAGGPTGANVLT
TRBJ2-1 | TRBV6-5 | ASHILGRNEQF
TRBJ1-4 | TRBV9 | ASSPGGSGEKLF